This T cell receptor beta chain was captured by sequencing in a study of CD8+ T cells in alopecia areata listed by TCRdb under 2018. For context, the study as a whole: The treated patients, all with moderate-to-severe alopecia areata, were enrolled in an open-label pilot trial of oral tofacitinib given at 5 to 10 mg twice daily. Scalp clonality was compared across normal scalp (n=4), patchy alopecia areata scalp (n=8), and alopecia totalis/universalis scalp (n=8). immunoSEQ multiplex PCR using 35 Vbeta forward primers and 13 Jbeta reverse primers was used to amplify TCRbeta CDR3 regions. In humans, TCRbeta sequencing was performed on scalp tissue and on sorted CD4+ and CD8+ peripheral blood T cells from healthy controls and from patients with patchy or totalis/universalis alopecia areata. Tofacitinib was given for 6 to 18 months, followed by 6 months of follow-up off drug to assess delayed response and recurrence. RNA was extracted with the PAXgene miRNA kit for fixed scalp, the miRNeasy kit for PBMCs, and the RNeasy kit for mouse skin. Biopsies were taken from tofacitinib-treated patients at baseline and again at 4 and 24 weeks into treatment, and several of those patients also had a later scalp biopsy. To study T cell clonal expansion in alopecia areata, the researchers applied high-throughput TCRbeta sequencing to both the C3H/HeJ mouse model and human patients.

In the paper's terms, the time point label means: baseline before oral tofacitinib. Peripheral blood and lesional scalp punch biopsies were obtained from patients with alopecia areata. PBMCs were separated by density centrifugation and stained for CD3, CD4 and CD8, after which CD4+ and CD8+ T cells were sorted on a FACSAria. The library was generated by the immunoSEQ multiplex PCR assay. RNA was extracted from all samples and reverse transcribed into cDNA, which served as template for TCR sequencing. SuperScript III was used to make first-strand cDNA, primed with a 2:1 mix of oligo-dT and random hexamers. A synthetic immune receptor repertoire was used to assess amplification bias, and residual bias was removed computationally. On the authors' methods: After raw reads were preprocessed to remove errors, the CDR3 was defined following IMGT conventions as running from the conserved cysteine to phenylalanine. Clonality was computed as 1 minus the Shannon entropy, with the entropy normalized by log2 of the number of productive unique TCRs. CD4 or CD8 identity of scalp clones was inferred by cross-referencing scalp TCRbeta sequences with sorted blood CD4 and CD8 repertoires. In its TCRdb copy, this immuneACCESS table keeps in-frame sequences only and misses some clones. Where compared with another copy, unresolved V genes explain less than half of these, and the others have no known cause. Clone size and V and J calls were adopted from that table, with D and trimming inferred from the DNA. The sample table holds some 170,000 clones, of which approximately 56% were seen once. The leading ten clones occupy 14% to 15% of the sample.

Of note for this clone: The specificity of this receptor is unknown. No clone much larger than this one lies a single base away; base qualities are absent.

Broader findings and caveats from the paper: Lesional scalp, especially in alopecia totalis/universalis, showed higher clonality and more expanded CD8+ clones than normal scalp, suggesting antigenic drive. Compared with mice, TCR sequences shared between patients were less clear, possibly partly because of HLA diversity across the patient population. Resident alphabeta T cells in normal human skin are also sequenced, complicating scalp TCR repertoire analysis, unlike mouse skin dominated by gammadelta T cells.

This receptor was taken from a human donor with alopecia areata. Here the sequenced sample was CD4+ T cells sorted from blood, taken at week 0.

The CDR3 amino acid sequence is: CASSGGETQYF. The DNA sequence is TGTGCCAGCAGTGGTGGAGAGACCCAGTACTTC. The chain employs TRBV2 and TRBJ2-5, with the D gene too uncertain to name. V is reduced by 4 bases and J by 4 bases, leaving a spacing of 4 bases between them. CDR1 and CDR2 are read off the germline V gene as SNHLY and FYNNEI. The CDR3, from cysteine to phenylalanine, totals 11 residues. Just the 33-base CDR3 DNA is kept, in frame starting at base 1.